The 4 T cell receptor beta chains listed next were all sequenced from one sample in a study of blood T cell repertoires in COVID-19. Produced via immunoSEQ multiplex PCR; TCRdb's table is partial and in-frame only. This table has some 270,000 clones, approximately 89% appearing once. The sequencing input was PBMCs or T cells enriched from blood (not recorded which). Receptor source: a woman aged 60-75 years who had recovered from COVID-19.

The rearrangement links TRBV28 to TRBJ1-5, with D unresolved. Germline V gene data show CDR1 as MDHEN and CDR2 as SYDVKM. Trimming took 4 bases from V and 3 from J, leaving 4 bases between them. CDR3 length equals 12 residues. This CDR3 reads CASSYINQPQHF. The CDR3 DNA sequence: TGTGCCAGCAGTTACATCAATCAGCCCCAGCATTTT.

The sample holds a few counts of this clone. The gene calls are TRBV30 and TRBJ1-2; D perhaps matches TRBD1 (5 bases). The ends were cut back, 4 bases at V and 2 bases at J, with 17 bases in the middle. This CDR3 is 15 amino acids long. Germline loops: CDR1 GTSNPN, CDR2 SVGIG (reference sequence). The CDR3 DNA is TGTGCCTGGACCAAACGGGGACTCAGGAACTATGGCTACACCTTC. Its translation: CAWTKRGLRNYGYTF.

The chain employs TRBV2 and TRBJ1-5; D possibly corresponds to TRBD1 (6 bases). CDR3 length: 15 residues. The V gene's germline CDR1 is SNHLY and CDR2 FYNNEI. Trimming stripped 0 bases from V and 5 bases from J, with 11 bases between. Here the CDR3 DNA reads TGTGCCAGCAGTGAAGCCTCAGGGGCGTATCAGCCCCAGCATTTT. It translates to CASSEASGAYQPQHF.

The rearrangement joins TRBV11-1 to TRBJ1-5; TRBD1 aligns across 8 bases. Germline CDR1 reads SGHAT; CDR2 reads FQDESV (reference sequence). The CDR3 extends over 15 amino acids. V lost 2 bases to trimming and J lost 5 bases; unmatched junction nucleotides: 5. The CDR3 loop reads CASSLTGGLDQPQHF. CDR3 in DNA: TGTGCCAGCAGCTTAACAGGGGGGTTAGATCAGCCCCAGCATTTT.